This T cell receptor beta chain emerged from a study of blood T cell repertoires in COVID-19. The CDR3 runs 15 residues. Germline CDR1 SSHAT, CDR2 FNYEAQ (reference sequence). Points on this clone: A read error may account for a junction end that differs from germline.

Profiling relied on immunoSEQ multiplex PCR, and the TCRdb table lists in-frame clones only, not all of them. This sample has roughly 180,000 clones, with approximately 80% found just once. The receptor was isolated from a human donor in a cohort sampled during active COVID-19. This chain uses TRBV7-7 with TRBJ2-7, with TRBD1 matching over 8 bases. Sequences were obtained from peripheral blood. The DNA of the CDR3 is TGTGCTAGCAGCTTAAGCAGGGGGCCTGCCTACGAGCAGTACTTC. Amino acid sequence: CASSLSRGPAYEQYF.